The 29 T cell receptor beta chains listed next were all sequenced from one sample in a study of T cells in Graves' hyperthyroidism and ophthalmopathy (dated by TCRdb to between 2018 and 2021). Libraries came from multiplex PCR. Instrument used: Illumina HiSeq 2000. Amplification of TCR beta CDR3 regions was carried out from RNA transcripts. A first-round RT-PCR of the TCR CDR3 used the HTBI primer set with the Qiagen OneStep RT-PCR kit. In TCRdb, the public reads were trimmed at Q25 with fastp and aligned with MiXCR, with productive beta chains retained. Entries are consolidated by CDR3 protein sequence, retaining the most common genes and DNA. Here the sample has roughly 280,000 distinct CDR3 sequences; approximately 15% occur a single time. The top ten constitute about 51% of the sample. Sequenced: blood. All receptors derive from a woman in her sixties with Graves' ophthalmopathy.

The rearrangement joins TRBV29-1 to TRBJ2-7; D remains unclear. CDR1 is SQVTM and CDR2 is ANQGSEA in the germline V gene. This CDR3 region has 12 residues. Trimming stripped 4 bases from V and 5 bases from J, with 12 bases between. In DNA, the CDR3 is TGCAGCGTTGCGGATGGAATTCACGAGCAGTACTTC. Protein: CSVADGIHEQYF.

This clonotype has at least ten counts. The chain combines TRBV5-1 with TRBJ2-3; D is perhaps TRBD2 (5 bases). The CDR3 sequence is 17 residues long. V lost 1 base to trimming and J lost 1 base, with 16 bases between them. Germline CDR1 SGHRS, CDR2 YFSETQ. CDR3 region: CASSLNPLAAGTDTQYF. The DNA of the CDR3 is TGCGCCAGCAGCTTGAATCCCCTAGCAGCGGGCACAGATACGCAGTATTTT.

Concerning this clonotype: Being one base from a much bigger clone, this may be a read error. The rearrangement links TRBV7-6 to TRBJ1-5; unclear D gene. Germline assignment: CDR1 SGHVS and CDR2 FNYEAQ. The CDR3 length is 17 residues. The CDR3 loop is CVSSLEEGGYSNQPQHF. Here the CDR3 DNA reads TGTGTCAGCAGCTTAGAAGAGGGCGGATATAGCAATCAGCCCCAGCATTTT.

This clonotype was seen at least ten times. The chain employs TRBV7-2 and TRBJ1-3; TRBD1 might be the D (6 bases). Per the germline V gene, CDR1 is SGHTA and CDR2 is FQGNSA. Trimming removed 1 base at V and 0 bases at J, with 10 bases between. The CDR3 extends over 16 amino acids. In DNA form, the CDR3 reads TGTGCCAGCAGCTTAGATGTGGGGGCCTCTGGAAACACCATATATTTT. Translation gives CASSLDVGASGNTIYF.

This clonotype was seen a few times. CDR3 loop: CASSFSPLTVSEAFF. The DNA of the CDR3 is TGTGCCAGCAGCTTTTCTCCGCTCACTGTATCTGAAGCTTTCTTT. The V gene is TRBV5-8, the J gene TRBJ1-1, with D hard to call. The germline CDR1 and CDR2 sequences are SGHTS and YDEGEE. The CDR3 is 15 amino acids. V was clipped by 2 bases and J by 6 bases, with 17 bases between them. Using reference TRBV5-8 and TRBJ1-1 for the parts outside the CDR3, the full variable domain is EAGVTQSPTHLIKTRGQQATLRCSPISGHTSVYWYQQALGLGLQFLLWYDEGEERNRGNFPPRFSGRQFPNYSSELNVNALELEDSALYLCASSFSPLTVSEAFFGQGTRLTVV.

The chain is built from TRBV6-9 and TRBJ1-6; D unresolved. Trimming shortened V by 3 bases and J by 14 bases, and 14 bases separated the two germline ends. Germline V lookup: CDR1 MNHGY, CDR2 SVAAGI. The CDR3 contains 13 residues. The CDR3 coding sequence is TGTGCCAGCAGTTACCGGAGGACCGGGGCCCTCCACTTT. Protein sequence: CASSYRRTGALHF.

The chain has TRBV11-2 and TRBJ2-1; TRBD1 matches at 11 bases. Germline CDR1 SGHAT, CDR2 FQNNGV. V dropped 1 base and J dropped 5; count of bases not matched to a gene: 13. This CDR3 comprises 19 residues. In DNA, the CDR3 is TGTGCCAGCAGCTTAGGTGAGGATTTGTGGACAGGGGGCCACAATGAGCAGTTCTTC. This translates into CASSLGEDLWTGGHNEQFF.

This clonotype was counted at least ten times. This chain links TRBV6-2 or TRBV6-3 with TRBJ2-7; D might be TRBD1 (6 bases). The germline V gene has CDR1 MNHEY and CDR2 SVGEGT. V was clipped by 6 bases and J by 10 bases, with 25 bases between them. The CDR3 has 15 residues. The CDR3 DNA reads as TGTGCCAGCAGACCACCACGGGACACTCTCCCAAAACAGTACTTC. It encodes CASRPPRDTLPKQYF.

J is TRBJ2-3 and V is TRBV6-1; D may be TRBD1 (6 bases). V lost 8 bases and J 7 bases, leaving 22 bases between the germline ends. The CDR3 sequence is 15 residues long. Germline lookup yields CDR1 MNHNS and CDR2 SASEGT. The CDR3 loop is CASGARGRGGNTQYF. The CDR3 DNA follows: TGTGCCAGCGGGGCGAGGGGCAGAGGGGGAAATACGCAGTATTTT.

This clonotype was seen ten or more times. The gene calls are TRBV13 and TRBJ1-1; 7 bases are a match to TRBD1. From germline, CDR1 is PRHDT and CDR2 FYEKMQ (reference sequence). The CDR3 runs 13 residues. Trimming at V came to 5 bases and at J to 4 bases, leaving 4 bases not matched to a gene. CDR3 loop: CASSETGATEAFF. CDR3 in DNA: TGTGCCAGCAGCGAAACAGGGGCCACTGAAGCTTTCTTT.

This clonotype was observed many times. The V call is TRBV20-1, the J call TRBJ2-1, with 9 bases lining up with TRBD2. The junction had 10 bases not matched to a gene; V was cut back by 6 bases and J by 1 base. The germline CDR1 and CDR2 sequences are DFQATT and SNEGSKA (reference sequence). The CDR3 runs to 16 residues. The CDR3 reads CSASPRLAGSYNEQFF. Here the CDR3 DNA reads TGCAGTGCCTCCCCCCGGCTAGCGGGATCCTACAATGAGCAGTTCTTC.

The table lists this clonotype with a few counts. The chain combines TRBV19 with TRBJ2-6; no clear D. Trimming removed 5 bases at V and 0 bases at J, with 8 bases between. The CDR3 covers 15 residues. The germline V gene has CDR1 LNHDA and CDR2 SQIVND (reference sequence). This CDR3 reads CASSSDVSGANVLTF. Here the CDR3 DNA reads TGTGCCAGTAGTTCGGACGTCTCTGGGGCCAACGTCCTGACTTTC.

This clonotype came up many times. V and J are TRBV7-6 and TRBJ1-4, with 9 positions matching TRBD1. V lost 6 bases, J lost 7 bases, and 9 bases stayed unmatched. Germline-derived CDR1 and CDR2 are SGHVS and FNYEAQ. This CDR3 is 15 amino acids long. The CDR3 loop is CASSRGQGLGEKLFF. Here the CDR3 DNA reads TGTGCCAGCAGTCGCGGACAGGGGCTTGGTGAAAAACTGTTTTTT.

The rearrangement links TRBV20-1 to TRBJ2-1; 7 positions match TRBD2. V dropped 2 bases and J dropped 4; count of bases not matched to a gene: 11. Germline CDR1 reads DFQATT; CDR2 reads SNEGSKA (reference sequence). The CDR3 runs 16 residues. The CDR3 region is CSARILGGGEYNEQFF. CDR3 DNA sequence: TGCAGTGCTAGAATACTCGGCGGGGGAGAGTACAATGAGCAGTTCTTC.

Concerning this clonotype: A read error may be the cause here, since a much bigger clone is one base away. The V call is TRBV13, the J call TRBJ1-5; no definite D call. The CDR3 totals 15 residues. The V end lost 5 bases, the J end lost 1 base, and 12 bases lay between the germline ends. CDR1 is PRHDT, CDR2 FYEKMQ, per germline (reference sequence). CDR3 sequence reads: CASSPPHRSNQPQHF. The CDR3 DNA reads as TGTGCCAGCAGCCCCCCCCATAGGAGCAATCAGCCCCAGCATTTT.

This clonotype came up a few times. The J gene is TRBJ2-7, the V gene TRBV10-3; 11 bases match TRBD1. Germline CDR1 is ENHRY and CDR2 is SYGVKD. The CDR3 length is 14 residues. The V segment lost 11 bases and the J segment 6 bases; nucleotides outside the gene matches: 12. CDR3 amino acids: CALRAGQGASEQYF. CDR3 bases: TGTGCCCTGCGGGCCGGACAGGGGGCGTCCGAGCAGTACTTC.

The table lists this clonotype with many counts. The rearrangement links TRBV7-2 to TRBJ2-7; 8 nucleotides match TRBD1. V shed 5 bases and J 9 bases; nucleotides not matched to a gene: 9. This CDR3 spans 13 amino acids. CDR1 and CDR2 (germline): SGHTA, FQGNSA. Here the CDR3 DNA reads TGTGCCAGCAGCCCCCCAACAGGGGGAGGGCAGTACTTC. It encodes CASSPPTGGGQYF. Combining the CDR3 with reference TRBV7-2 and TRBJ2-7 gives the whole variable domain GAGVSQSPSNKVTEKGKDVELRCDPISGHTALYWYRQSLGQGLEFLIYFQGNSAPDKSGLPSDRFSAERTGGSVSTLTIQRTQQEDSAVYLCASSPPTGGGQYFGPGTRLTVT.

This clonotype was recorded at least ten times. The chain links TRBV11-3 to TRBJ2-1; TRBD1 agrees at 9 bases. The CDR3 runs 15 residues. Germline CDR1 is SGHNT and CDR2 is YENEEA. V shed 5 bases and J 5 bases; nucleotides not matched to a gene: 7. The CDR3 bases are TGTGCCAGCAGCCCCCGGGACAGGGAAAACAATGAGCAGTTCTTC. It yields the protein CASSPRDRENNEQFF. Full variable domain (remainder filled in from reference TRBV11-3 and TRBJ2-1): EAGVVQSPRYKIIEKKQPVAFWCNPISGHNTLYWYLQNLGQGPELLIRYENEEAVDDSQLPKDRFSAERLKGVDSTLKIQPAELGDSAVYLCASSPRDRENNEQFFGPGTRLTVL.

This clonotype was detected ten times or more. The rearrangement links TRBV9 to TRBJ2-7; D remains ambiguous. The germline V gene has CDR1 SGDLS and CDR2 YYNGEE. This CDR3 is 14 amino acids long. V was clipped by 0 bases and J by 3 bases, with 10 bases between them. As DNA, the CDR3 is TGTGCCAGCAGCGTAGGGAGCAGAAGCTACGAGCAGTACTTC. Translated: CASSVGSRSYEQYF.

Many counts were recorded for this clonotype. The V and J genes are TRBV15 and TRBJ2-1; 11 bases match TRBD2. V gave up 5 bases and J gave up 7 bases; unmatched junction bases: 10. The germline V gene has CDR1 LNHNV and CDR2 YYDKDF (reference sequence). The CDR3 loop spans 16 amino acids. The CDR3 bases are TGTGCCACCAGCGACGTTAGCGGGAGGGCCGCGAATGAGCAGTTCTTC. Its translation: CATSDVSGRAANEQFF.

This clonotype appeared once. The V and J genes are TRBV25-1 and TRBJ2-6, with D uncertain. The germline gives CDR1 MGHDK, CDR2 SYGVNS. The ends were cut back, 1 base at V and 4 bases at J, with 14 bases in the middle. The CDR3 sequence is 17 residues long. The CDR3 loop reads CASSEFVGMGGANVLTF. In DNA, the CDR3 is TGTGCCAGCAGTGAATTCGTAGGGATGGGAGGGGCCAACGTCCTGACTTTC.

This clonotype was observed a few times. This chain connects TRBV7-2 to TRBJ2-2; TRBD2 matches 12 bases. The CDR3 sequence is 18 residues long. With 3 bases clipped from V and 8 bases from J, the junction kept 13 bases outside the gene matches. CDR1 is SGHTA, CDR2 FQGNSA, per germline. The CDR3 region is CASSFLPGLAGYGGELFF. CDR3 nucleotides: TGTGCCAGCAGCTTCCTCCCGGGACTAGCGGGTTATGGGGGGGAGCTGTTTTTT.

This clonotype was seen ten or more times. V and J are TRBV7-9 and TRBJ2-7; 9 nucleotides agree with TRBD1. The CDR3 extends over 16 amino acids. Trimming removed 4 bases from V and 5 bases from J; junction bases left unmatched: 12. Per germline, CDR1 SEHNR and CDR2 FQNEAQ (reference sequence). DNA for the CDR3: TGTGCCAGCAGCTCCATGAGGGACAGGGTGGGTGACGAGCAGTACTTC. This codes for CASSSMRDRVGDEQYF.

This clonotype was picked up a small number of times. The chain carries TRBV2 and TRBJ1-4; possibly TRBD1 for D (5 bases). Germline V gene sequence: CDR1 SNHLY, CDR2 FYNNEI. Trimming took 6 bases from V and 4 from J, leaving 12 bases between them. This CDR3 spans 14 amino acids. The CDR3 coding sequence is TGTGCCAGCAGGATACAGGAATTTAATGAAAAACTGTTTTTT. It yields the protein CASRIQEFNEKLFF.

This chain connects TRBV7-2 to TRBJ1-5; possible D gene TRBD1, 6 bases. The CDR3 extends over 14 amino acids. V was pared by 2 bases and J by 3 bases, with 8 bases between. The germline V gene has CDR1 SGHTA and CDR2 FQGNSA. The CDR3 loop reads CASSLLGANQPQHF. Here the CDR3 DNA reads TGTGCCAGCAGCTTATTGGGGGCCAATCAGCCCCAGCATTTT.

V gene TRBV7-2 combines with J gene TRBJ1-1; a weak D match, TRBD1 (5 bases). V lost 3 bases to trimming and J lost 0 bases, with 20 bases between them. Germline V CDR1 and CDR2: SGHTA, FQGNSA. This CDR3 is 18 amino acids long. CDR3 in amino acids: CASSFSSSGRGLNTEAFF. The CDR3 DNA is TGTGCCAGCAGCTTTTCTTCTAGTGGGCGGGGCTTGAACACTGAAGCTTTCTTT.

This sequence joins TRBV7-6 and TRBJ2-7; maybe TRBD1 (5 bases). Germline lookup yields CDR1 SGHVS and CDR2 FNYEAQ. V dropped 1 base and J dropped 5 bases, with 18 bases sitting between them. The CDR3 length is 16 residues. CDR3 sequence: CASSLGGGRPLDEQYF. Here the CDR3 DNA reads TGTGCCAGCAGCTTAGGGGGCGGACGCCCTTTGGACGAGCAGTACTTC. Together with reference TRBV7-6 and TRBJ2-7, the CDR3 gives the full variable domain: GAGVSQSPRYKVTKRGQDVALRCDPISGHVSLYWYRQALGQGPEFLTYFNYEAQQDKSGLPNDRFSAERPEGSISTLTIQRTEQRDSAMYRCASSLGGGRPLDEQYFGPGTRLTVT.

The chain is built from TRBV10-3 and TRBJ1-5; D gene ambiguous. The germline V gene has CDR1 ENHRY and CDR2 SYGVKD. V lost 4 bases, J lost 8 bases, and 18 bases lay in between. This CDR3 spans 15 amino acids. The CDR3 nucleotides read TGTGCCATCAGTGTGAGTACCCTGGGTGCAGAGCCCCAGCATTTT. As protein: CAISVSTLGAEPQHF.

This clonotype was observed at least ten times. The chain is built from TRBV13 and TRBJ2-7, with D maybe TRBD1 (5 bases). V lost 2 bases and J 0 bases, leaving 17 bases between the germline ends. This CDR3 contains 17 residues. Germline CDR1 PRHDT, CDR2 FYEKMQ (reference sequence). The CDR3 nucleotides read TGTGCCAGCAGCTTAAGTCCCAGGGAATGGTACTCCTACGAGCAGTACTTC. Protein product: CASSLSPREWYSYEQYF.